Shown below are 21 T cell receptor beta chains from a single sample sequenced in a study of CXCR3-negative and CXCR3-positive naive CD8 T cells. The method, 5' RACE with UMI labels, was used to prepare the TRB cDNA libraries. Reprocessing the 5' RACE reads, TCRdb reports a single entry for every CDR3 protein and omits DNA. The repertoire table contains under 150,000 distinct CDR3 sequences. Regarding the study as a whole: TRB CDR3s of CXCR3-positive naive cells were more hydrophobic than those of CXCR3-negative naive cells.

Their target antigens are unknown. Sequencing used naive CXCR3+ CD8+ T cells from blood. Subset specified: CD45RO-CCR7+CD27+CD95- naive CD8+ T cells expressing CXCR3 (TNR3+). The receptors were gathered from a human donor in good health. Some clones in this sample may be carry-over from other donors' samples.

This chain uses TRBV25-1 with TRBJ2-1; lacking DNA, the TRBD1 call made by TCRdb goes unchecked. Germline loops: CDR1 MGHDK, CDR2 SYGVNS. This CDR3 region has 16 residues. This chain's CDR3 is CANSDREDRDGHEQFF.

The chain carries TRBV20-1 and TRBJ1-2. The length of the CDR3 is 16 residues. The germline V gene has CDR1 DFQATT and CDR2 SNEGSKA (reference sequence). CDR3 amino acids: CSARDFLYGSIYGYTF.

The chain joins TRBV12-3 or TRBV12-4 to TRBJ1-1. The CDR3 extends over 14 amino acids. This CDR3 reads CACSLAIGVTEAFF.

The chain couples TRBV20-1 to TRBJ2-5; TCRdb's D call of TRBD1 is untestable without DNA. Per germline, CDR1 DFQATT and CDR2 SNEGSKA (reference sequence). The CDR3 runs 14 residues. CDR3: CSAMTGAPQGTQYF.

The chain combines TRBV7-2 with TRBJ1-3. Germline CDR1 and CDR2: SGHTA and FQGNSA. The CDR3 contains 14 residues. The CDR3 region is CASSSYYSGNTIYF.

This chain joins TRBV7-9 and TRBJ2-7; TCRdb proposes TRBD1, but this gene call is untestable without DNA. Germline V gene lookup returns CDR1 SEHNR and CDR2 FQNEAQ (reference sequence). CDR3 length: 15 residues. Here the CDR3 reads CASSFPPTGTYEQYF.

The J gene is TRBJ2-1, the V gene TRBV15; TCRdb designates TRBD2, a call that cannot be tested without DNA. The CDR3 runs to 15 residues. Per the germline V gene, CDR1 is LNHNV and CDR2 is YYDKDF (reference sequence). CDR3: CATSRDNLPRNEQFF.

The chain couples TRBV4-1 to TRBJ1-1; TCRdb's D call of TRBD1 is untestable without DNA. The CDR3 has 16 amino acids. CDR1 MGHRA and CDR2 YSYEKL come from the germline V gene. CDR3 in amino acids: CASSASVEGADTEAFF.

The chain recombines TRBV7-9 with TRBJ2-1; TCRdb picks TRBD2, but there is no DNA to check that call. This CDR3 spans 13 amino acids. CDR1 is SEHNR and CDR2 is FQNEAQ in the germline V gene (reference sequence). The CDR3: CASSSPEGNEQFF. Variable domain in full (rest from reference TRBV7-9 and TRBJ2-1): DTGVSQNPRHKITKRGQNVTFRCDPISEHNRLYWYRQTLGQGPEFLTYFQNEAQLEKSRLLSDRFSAERPKGSFSTLEIQRTEQGDSAMYLCASSSPEGNEQFFGPGTRLTVL.

The rearrangement links TRBV5-1 to TRBJ1-5. Germline V CDR1 and CDR2: SGHRS, YFSETQ. CDR3 length: 14 residues. CDR3 region: CASSLVAGSQPQHF.

The V gene is TRBV7-7, the J gene TRBJ2-7; TCRdb calls TRBD1, which cannot be checked without DNA. CDR1 is SSHAT, CDR2 FNYEAQ, per germline (reference sequence). CDR3 size: 13 residues. Here the CDR3 reads CASSLFTGREQYF.

The chain is built from TRBV29-1 and TRBJ1-1. Germline CDR1 and CDR2: SQVTM and ANQGSEA. CDR3 size: 11 residues. CDR3 protein: CSVVTNTEAFF.

The chain has TRBV28 and TRBJ2-7; TCRdb's D gene call, TRBD1, goes unchecked for lack of DNA. CDR1 MDHEN and CDR2 SYDVKM come from the germline V gene. The CDR3 extends over 17 amino acids. CDR3 sequence: CASSSPLDRALVHEQYF.

The chain couples TRBV7-8 to TRBJ2-7; TCRdb lists TRBD1, though no DNA is available to test this call. Germline values: CDR1 SGHVS, CDR2 FQNEAQ. The CDR3 has 16 residues. The CDR3 loop reads CASSLLGQGYSYEQYF.

This chain links TRBV9 with TRBJ1-2. In germline, CDR1 is SGDLS, CDR2 YYNGEE. The length of the CDR3 is 17 residues. The CDR3 reads CASRQYPVDSGLYGYTF.

The genes are TRBV4-1 and TRBJ1-1. This CDR3 contains 15 residues. Per the germline V gene, CDR1 is MGHRA and CDR2 is YSYEKL. The CDR3 loop is CASSQDRDLNTEAFF.

The chain recombines TRBV5-1 with TRBJ2-2; no DNA is available, so the TRBD1 call from TCRdb remains unchecked. The CDR3 runs to 13 residues. Germline loops: CDR1 SGHRS, CDR2 YFSETQ. The CDR3 region is CASRTGDHGELFF.

The chain's CDR3 is CASSPVGETQYF. The chain employs TRBV7-6 and TRBJ2-5. Germline lookup yields CDR1 SGHVS and CDR2 FNYEAQ. This CDR3 contains 12 residues.

The chain couples TRBV7-2 to TRBJ1-1. This CDR3 is built from 13 residues. Germline CDR1 SGHTA, CDR2 FQGNSA. The CDR3 spells CASSLSWNTEAFF.

V and J are TRBV4-1 and TRBJ1-2. The CDR3 loop spans 14 amino acids. Looked up from germline, CDR1 is MGHRA and CDR2 is YSYEKL. CDR3 region: CASSQGWVLDGYTF.

V usage is TRBV6-2 or TRBV6-3 and J usage is TRBJ2-5; there is no DNA to check the TCRdb D call of TRBD2. Germline CDR1 and CDR2: MNHEY and SVGEGT. This CDR3 has 17 residues. The CDR3 here is CASSFGRLAGEQETQYF.